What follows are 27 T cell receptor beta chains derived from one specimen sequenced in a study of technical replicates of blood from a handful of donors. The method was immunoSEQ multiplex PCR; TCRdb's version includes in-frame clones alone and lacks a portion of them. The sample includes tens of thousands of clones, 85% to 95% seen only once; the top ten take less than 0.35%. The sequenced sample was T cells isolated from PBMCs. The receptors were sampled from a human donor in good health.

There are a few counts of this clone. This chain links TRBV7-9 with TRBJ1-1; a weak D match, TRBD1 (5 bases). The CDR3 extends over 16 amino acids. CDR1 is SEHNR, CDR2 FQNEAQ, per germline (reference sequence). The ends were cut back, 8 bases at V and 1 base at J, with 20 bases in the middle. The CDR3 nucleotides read TGTGCCAGCTCCCGGGGAGGGGAAAGGGAGAACACTGAAGCTTTCTTT. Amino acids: CASSRGGERENTEAFF.

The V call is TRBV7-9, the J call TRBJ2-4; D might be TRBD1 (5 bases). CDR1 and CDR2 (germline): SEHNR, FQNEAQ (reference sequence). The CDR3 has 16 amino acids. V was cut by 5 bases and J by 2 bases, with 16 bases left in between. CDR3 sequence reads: CASSAGHLEPKNIQYF. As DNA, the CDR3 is TGTGCCAGCAGCGCCGGACACCTAGAGCCCAAAAACATTCAGTACTTC. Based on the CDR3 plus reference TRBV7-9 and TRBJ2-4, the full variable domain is DTGVSQNPRHKITKRGQNVTFRCDPISEHNRLYWYRQTLGQGPEFLTYFQNEAQLEKSRLLSDRFSAERPKGSFSTLEIQRTEQGDSAMYLCASSAGHLEPKNIQYFGAGTRLSVL.

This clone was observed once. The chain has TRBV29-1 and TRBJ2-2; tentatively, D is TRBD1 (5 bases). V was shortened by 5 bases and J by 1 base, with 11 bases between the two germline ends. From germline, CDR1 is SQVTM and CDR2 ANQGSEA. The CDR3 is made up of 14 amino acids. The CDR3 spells CSVSRAKNTGELFF. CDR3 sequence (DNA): TGCAGCGTTTCCAGGGCTAAGAACACCGGGGAGCTGTTTTTT.

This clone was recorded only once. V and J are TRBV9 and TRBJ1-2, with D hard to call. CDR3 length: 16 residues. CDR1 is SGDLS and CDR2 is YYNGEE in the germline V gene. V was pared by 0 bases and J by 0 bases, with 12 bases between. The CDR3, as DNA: TGTGCCAGCAGCGTAGAAGTTAGCCACCCTAACTATGGCTACACCTTC. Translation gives CASSVEVSHPNYGYTF. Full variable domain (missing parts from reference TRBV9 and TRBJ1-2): DSGVTQTPKHLITATGQRVTLRCSPRSGDLSVYWYQQSLDQGLQFLIQYYNGEERAKGNILERFSAQQFPDLHSELNLSSLELGDSALYFCASSVEVSHPNYGYTFGSGTRLTVV.

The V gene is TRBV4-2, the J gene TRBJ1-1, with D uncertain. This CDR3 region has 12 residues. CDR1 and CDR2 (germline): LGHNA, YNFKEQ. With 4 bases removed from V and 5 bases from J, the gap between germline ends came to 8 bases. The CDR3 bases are TGTGCCAGCAGCCGAGGGAGGACTGAAGCTTTCTTT. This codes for CASSRGRTEAFF.

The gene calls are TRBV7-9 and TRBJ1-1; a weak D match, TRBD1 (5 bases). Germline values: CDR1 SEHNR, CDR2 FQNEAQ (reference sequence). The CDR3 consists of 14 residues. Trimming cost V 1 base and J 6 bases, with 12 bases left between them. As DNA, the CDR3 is TGTGCCAGCAGCTTAGGCGGGGGGAGCGCTGAAGCTTTCTTT. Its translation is CASSLGGGSAEAFF.

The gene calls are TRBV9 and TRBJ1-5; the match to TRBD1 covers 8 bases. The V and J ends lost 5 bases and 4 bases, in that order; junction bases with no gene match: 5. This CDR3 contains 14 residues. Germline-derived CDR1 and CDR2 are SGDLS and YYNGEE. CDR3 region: CASSATGGNQPQHF. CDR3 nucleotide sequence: TGTGCCAGCAGTGCTACAGGGGGAAATCAGCCCCAGCATTTT.

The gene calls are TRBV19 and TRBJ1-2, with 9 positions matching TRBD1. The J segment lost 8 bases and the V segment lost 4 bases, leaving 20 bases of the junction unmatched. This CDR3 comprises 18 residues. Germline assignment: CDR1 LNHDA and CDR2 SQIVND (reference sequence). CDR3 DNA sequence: TGTGCCAGTAGTACCTGGGACAGGGTATCAAGTGAAGCGTTGGGCTACACCTTC. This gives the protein CASSTWDRVSSEALGYTF.

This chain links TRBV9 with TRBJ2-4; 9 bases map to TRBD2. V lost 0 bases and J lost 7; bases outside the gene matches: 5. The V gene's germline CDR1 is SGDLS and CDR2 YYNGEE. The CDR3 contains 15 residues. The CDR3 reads CASSVGASGMNIQYF. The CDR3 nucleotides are TGTGCCAGCAGCGTAGGGGCTAGCGGGATGAACATTCAGTACTTC.

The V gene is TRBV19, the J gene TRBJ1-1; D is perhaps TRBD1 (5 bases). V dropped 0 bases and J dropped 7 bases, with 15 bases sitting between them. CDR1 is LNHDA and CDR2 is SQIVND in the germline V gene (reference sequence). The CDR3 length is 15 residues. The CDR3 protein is CASSIDSQGIGEAFF. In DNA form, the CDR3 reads TGTGCCAGTAGTATAGATTCGCAGGGTATAGGTGAAGCTTTCTTT. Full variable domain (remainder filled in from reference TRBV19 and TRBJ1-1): DGGITQSPKYLFRKEGQNVTLSCEQNLNHDAMYWYRQDPGQGLRLIYYSQIVNDFQKGDIAEGYSVSREKKESFPLTVTSAQKNPTAFYLCASSIDSQGIGEAFFGQGTRLTVV.

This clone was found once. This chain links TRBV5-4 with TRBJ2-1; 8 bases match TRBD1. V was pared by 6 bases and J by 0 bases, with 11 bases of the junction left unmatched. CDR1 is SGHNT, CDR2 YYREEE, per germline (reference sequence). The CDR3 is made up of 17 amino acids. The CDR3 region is CASKGQENTFSYNEQFF. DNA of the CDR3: TGTGCCAGCAAGGGACAGGAAAACACTTTCTCCTACAATGAGCAGTTCTTC.

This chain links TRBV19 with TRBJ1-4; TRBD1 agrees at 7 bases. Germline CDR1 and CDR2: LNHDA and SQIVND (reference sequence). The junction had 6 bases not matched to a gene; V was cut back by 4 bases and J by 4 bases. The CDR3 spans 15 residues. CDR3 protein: CASSNDRVGNEKLFF. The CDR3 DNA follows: TGTGCCAGTAGTAACGACAGGGTCGGTAATGAAAAACTGTTTTTT.

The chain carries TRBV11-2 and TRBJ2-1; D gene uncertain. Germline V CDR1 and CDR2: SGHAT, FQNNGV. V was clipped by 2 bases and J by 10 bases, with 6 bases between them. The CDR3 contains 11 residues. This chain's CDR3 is CASSLQTEQFF. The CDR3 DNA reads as TGTGCCAGCAGCTTACAAACAGAGCAGTTCTTC.

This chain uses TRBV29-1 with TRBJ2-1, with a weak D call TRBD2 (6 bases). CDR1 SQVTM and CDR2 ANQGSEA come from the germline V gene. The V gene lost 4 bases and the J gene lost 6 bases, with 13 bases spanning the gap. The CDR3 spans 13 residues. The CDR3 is CSVARTNLNEQFF. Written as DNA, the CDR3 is TGCAGCGTTGCCAGGACTAACCTCAATGAGCAGTTCTTC.

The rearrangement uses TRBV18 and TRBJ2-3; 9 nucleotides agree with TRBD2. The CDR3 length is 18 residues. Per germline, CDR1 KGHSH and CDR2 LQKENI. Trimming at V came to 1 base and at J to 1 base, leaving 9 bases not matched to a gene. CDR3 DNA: TGTGCCAGCTCACCACAACAGTGGGGACTAGCTGGCACAGATACGCAGTATTTT. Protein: CASSPQQWGLAGTDTQYF.

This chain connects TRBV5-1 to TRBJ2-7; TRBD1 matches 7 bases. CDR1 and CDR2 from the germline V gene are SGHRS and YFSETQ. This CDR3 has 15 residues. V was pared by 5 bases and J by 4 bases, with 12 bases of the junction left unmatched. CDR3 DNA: TGCGCCAGCAGAAAGCGGACAGGCGCACAATACGAGCAGTACTTC. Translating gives CASRKRTGAQYEQYF.

CDR3 sequence: CSVFTSSRAFF. The CDR3 nucleotides read TGCAGCGTTTTTACGTCGTCGAGAGCTTTCTTT. The gene calls are TRBV29-1 and TRBJ1-1; no clear D gene. The length of the CDR3 is 11 residues. The germline CDR1 and CDR2 sequences are SQVTM and ANQGSEA. With 5 bases removed from V and 10 bases from J, the gap between germline ends came to 14 bases. The whole variable domain, filled in from reference TRBV29-1 and TRBJ1-1, reads SAVISQKPSRDICQRGTSLTIQCQVDSQVTMMFWYRQQPGQSLTLIATANQGSEATYESGFVIDKFPISRPNLTFSTLTVSNMSPEDSSIYLCSVFTSSRAFFGQGTRLTVV.

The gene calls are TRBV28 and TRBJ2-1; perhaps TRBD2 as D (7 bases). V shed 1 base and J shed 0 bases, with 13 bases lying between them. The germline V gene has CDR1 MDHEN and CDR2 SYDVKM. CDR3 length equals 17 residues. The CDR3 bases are TGTGCCAGCAGTTTATTTTTAGGGGGGGACTCCTACAATGAGCAGTTCTTC. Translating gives CASSLFLGGDSYNEQFF.

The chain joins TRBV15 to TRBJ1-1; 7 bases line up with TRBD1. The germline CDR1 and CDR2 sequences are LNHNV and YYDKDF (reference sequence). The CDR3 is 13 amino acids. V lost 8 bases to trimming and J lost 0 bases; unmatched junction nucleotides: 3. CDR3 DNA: TGTGCCACCGAGGACAGGTTGAACACTGAAGCTTTCTTT. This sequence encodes CATEDRLNTEAFF.

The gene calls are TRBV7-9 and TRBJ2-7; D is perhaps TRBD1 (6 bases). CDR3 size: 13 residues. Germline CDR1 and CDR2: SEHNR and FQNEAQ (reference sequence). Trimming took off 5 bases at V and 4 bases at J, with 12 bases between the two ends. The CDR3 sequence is CASSKGTSYEQYF. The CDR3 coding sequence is TGTGCCAGCAGCAAGGGGACATCTTACGAGCAGTACTTC.

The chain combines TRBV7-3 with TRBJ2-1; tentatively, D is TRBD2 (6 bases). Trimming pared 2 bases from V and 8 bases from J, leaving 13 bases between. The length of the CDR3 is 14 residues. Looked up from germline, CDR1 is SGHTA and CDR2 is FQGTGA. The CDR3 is CASSLYGSKDEQFF. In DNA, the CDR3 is TGTGCCAGCAGCTTATACGGGAGTAAGGATGAGCAGTTCTTC.

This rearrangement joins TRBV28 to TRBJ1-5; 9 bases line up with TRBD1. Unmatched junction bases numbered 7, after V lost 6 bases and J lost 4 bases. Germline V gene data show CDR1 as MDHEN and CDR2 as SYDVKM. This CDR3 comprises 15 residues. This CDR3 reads CASRYRGRGNQPQHF. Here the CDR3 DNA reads TGTGCCAGCAGATACAGGGGGCGAGGAAATCAGCCCCAGCATTTT.

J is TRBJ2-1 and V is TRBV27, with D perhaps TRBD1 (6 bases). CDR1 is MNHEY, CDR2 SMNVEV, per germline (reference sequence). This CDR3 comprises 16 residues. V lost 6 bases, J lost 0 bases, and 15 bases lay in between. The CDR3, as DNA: TGTGCCAGCAGCACAGGGTTCCCTTTCTCCTACAATGAGCAGTTCTTC. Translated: CASSTGFPFSYNEQFF.

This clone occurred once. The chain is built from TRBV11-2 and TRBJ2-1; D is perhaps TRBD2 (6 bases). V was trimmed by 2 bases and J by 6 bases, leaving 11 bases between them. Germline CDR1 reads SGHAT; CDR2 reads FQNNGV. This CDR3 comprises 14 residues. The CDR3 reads CASSLSLGGNEQFF. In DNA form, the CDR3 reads TGTGCCAGCAGCTTAAGCCTCGGGGGCAATGAGCAGTTCTTC.

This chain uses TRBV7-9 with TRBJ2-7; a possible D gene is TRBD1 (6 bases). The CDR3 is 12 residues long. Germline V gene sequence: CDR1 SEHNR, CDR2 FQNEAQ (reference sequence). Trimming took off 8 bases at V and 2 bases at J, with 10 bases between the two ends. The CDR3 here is CASGTGPYEQYF. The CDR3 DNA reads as TGTGCCAGCGGTACAGGGCCCTACGAGCAGTACTTC.

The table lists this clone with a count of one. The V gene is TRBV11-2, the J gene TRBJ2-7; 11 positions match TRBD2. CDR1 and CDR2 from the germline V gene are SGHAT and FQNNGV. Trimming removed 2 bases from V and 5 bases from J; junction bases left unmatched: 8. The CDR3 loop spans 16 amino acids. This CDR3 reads CASSLNPTSGTHEQYF. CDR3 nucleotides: TGTGCCAGCAGCTTAAATCCGACTAGCGGGACGCACGAGCAGTACTTC.

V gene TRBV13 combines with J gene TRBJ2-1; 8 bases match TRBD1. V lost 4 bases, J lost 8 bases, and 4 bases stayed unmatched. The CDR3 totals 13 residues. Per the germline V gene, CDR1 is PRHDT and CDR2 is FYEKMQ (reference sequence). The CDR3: CASSSDRDYEQFF. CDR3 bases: TGTGCCAGCAGCTCGGACAGGGATTATGAGCAGTTCTTC.